This TCR beta chain emerged from a study of CD8 T cells in Susac syndrome. Overall study: Patients with Susac syndrome were, at the time of blood collection, therapy-naive, maintained on corticosteroids, or maintained on intravenous immunoglobulin alone.

The authors carried out high-throughput sequencing of TCR beta. They applied it to CD8+ and CD4+ T cells obtained from blood. The RNA, about 0.45 to 1 ug, was put through reverse transcription using random hexamers. One entry per CDR3 protein, called by TCRdb with MiXCR from the immunoSEQ multiplex PCR reads. The sample lists 70,000 to 75,000 distinct CDR3 sequences; around 93% were seen once. J gave up 5 bases and V 4 bases, and 11 bases lay outside the gene matches. CDR3 length: 15 residues. CDR1 SGHNT and CDR2 YYREEE come from the germline V gene (reference sequence). The sequence was obtained from a human donor with Susac syndrome. Input material: CD4+ T cells from PBMCs. This chain links TRBV5-4 with TRBJ2-5; 7 bases agree with TRBD1. The CDR3 spells CASSPGQSISETQYF. The CDR3 DNA is TGTGCCAGCAGCCCGGGACAGTCGATTAGTGAGACCCAGTACTTC. The entire variable domain, with the rest obtained from reference TRBV5-4 and TRBJ2-5, is as follows: ETGVTQSPTHLIKTRGQQVTLRCSSQSGHNTVSWYQQALGQGPQFIFQYYREEENGRGNFPPRFSGLQFPNYSSELNVNALELDDSALYLCASSPGQSISETQYFGPGTRLLVL.